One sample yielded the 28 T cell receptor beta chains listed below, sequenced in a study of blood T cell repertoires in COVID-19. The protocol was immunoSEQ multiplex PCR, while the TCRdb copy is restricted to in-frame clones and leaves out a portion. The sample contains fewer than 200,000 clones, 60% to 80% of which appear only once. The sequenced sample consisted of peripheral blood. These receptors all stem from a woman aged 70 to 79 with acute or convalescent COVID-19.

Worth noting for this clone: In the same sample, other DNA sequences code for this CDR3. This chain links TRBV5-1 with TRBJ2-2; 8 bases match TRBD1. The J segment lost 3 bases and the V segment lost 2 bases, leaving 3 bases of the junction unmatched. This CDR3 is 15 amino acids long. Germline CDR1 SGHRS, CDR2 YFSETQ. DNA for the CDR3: TGCGCCAGCAGCTTAGGACAGGGAGACACCGGGGAGCTGTTTTTT. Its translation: CASSLGQGDTGELFF.

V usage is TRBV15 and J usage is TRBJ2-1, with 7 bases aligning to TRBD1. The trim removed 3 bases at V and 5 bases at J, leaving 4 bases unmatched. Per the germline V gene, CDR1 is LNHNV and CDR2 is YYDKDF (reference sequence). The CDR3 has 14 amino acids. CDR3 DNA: TGTGCCACCAGCAGGCAGGGGGACCACAATGAGCAGTTCTTC. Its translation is CATSRQGDHNEQFF.

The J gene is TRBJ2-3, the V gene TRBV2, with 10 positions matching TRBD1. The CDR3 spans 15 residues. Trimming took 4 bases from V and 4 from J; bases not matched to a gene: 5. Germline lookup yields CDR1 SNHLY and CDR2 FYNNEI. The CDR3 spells CASSGQGASADTQYF. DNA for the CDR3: TGTGCCAGCAGTGGACAGGGGGCATCAGCAGATACGCAGTATTTT.

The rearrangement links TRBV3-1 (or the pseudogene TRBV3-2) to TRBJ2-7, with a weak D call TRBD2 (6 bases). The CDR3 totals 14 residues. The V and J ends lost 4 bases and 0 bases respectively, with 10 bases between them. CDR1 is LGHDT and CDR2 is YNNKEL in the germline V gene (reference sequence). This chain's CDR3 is CASSLTSSSYEQYF. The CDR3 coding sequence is TGTGCCAGCAGCCTGACTAGTTCCTCCTACGAGCAGTACTTC.

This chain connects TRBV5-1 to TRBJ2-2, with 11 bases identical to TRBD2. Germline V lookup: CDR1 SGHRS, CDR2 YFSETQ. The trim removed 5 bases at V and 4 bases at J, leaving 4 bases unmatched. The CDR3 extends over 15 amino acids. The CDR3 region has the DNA TGCGCCAGCAGTCTCGGGACTAGCGGCACCGGGGAGCTGTTTTTT. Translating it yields CASSLGTSGTGELFF.

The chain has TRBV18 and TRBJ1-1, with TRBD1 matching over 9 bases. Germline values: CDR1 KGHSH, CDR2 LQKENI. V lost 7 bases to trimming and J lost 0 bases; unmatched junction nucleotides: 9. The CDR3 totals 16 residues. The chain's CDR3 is CASFNRGPGMNTEAFF. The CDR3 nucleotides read TGTGCCAGCTTTAACAGGGGGCCGGGAATGAACACTGAAGCTTTCTTT.

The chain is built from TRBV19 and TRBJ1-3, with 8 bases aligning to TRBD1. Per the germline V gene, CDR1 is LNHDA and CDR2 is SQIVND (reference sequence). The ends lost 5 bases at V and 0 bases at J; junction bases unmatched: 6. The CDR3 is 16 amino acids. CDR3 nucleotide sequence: TGTGCCAGTAGTGGACAGGGTGGGCGCTCTGGAAACACCATATATTTT. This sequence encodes CASSGQGGRSGNTIYF.

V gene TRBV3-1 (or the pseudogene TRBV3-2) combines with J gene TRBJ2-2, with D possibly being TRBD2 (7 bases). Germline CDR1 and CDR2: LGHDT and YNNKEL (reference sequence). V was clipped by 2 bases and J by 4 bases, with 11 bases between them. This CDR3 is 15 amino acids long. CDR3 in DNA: TGTGCCAGCAGCCAAAGGGGGGGAATCACCGGGGAGCTGTTTTTT. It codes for CASSQRGGITGELFF.

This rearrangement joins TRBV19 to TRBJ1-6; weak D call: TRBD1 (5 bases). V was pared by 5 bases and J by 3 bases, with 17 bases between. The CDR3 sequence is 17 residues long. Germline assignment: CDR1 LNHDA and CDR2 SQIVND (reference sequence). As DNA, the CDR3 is TGTGCCAGTAGTCCTTACCGACAGACAAACTATAATTCACCCCTCCACTTT. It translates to CASSPYRQTNYNSPLHF.

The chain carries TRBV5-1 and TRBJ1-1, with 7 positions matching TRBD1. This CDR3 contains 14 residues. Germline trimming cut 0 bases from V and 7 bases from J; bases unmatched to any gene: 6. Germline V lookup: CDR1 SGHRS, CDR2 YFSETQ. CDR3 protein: CASSLEEGAREAFF. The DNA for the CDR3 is TGCGCCAGCAGCTTGGAGGAGGGGGCTCGTGAAGCTTTCTTT.

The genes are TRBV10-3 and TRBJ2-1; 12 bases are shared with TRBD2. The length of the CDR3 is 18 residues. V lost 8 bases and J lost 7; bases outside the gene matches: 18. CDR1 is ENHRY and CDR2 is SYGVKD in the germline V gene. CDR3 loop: CAIQTYSGLAGTRNEQFF. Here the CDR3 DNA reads TGTGCCATCCAAACCTATTCCGGACTAGCGGGAACTCGGAATGAGCAGTTCTTC.

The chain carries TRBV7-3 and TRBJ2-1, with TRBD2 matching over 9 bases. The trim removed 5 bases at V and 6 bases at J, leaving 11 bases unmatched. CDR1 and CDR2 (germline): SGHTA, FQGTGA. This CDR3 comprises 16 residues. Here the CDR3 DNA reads TGTGCCAGCAGCAATAACAGGGCTAGCGGGATCAATGAGCAGTTCTTC. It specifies CASSNNRASGINEQFF.

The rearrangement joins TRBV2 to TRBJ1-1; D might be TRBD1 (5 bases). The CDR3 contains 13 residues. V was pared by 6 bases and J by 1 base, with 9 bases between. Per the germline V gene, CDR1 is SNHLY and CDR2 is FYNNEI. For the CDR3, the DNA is TGTGCCAGCAGGATACAGGCGAACACTGAAGCTTTCTTT. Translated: CASRIQANTEAFF. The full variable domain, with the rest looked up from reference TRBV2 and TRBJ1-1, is EPEVTQTPSHQVTQMGQEVILRCVPISNHLYFYWYRQILGQKVEFLVSFYNNEISEKSEIFDDQFSVERPDGSNFTLKIRSTKLEDSAMYFCASRIQANTEAFFGQGTRLTVV.

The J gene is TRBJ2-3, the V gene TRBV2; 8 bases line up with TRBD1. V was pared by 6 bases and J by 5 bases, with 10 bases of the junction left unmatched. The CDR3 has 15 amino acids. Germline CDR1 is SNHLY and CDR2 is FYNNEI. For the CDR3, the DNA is TGTGCCAGCAGAGGTGGGGCAGGGGGCGTAGATACGCAGTATTTT. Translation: CASRGGAGGVDTQYF.

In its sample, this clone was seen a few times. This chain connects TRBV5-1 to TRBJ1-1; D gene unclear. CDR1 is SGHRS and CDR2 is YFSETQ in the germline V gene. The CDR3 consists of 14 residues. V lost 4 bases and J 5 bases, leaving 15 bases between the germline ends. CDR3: CASSHLGAETEAFF. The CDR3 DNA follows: TGCGCCAGCAGCCACCTGGGCGCCGAGACTGAAGCTTTCTTT.

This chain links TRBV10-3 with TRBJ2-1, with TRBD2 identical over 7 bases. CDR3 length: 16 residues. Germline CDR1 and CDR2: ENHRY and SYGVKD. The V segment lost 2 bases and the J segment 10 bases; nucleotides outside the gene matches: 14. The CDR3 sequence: CAISETSSGAPGEQFF. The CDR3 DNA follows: TGTGCCATCAGTGAGACTTCTAGCGGAGCCCCTGGGGAGCAGTTCTTC.

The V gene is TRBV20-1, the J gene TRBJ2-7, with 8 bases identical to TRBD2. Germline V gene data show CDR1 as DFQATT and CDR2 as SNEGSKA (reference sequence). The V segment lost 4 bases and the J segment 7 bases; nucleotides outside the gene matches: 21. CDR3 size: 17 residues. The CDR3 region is CSATDPGGPIISGEQYF. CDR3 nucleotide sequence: TGCAGTGCTACTGACCCGGGAGGGCCAATAATCTCGGGAGAGCAGTACTTC.

This CDR3 is CASSPGQGTEAFF. CDR3 in DNA: TGTGCCAGCTCCCCGGGACAGGGAACTGAAGCTTTCTTT. The chain couples TRBV18 to TRBJ1-1, with 9 bases fitting TRBD1. Germline CDR1 is KGHSH and CDR2 is LQKENI. This CDR3 comprises 13 residues. Trimming removed 6 bases from V and 5 bases from J; junction bases left unmatched: 4.

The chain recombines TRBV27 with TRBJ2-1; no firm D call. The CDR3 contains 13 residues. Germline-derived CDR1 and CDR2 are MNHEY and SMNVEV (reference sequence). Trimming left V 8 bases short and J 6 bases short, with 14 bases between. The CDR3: CASVSPIFNEQFF. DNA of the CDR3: TGTGCCAGCGTGAGCCCAATCTTCAATGAGCAGTTCTTC.

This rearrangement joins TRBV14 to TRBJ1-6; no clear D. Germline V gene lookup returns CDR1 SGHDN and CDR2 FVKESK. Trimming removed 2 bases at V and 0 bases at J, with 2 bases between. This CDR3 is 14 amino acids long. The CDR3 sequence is CASSQLSYNSPLHF. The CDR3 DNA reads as TGTGCCAGCAGCCAACTCTCCTATAATTCACCCCTCCACTTT.

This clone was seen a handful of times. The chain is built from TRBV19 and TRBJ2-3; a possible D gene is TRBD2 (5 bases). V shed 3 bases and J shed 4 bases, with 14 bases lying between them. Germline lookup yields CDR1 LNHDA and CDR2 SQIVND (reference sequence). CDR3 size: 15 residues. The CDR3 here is CASSIEGIGADTQYF. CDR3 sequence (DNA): TGTGCCAGTAGTATCGAGGGAATCGGGGCAGATACGCAGTATTTT.

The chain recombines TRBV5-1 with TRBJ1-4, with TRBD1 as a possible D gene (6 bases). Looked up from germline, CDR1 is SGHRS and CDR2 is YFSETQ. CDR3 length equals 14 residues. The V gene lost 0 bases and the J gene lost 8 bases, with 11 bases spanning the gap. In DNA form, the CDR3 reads TGCGCCAGCAGCTTGGAACAGGGTGGGGAAAAACTGTTTTTT. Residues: CASSLEQGGEKLFF.

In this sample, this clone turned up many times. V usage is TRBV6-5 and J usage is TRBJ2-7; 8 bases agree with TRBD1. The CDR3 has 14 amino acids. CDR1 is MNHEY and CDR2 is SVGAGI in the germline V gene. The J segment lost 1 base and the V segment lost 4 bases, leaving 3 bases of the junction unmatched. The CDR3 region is CASSSGTGSYEQYF. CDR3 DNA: TGTGCCAGCAGTTCCGGGACAGGATCCTACGAGCAGTACTTC.

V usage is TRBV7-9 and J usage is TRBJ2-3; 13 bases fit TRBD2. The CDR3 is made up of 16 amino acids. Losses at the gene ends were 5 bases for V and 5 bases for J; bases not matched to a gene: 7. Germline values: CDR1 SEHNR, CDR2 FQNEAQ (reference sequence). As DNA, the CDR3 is TGTGCCAGCAGCCCTTGGACTAGCGGGAGTGTAGATACGCAGTATTTT. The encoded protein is CASSPWTSGSVDTQYF.

Here the CDR3 DNA reads TGTGCCAGCAGTGACGCAGGGGTTCATGTTAGTAATTCACCCCTCCACTTT. Translation: CASSDAGVHVSNSPLHF. V usage is TRBV2 and J usage is TRBJ1-6; tentative D call: TRBD1 (6 bases). The ends were cut back, 3 bases at V and 6 bases at J, with 18 bases in the middle. From germline, CDR1 is SNHLY and CDR2 FYNNEI. The CDR3 is 17 amino acids.

CDR3 sequence reads: CASSLAGTYNEKLFF. CDR3 in DNA: TGTGCCAGCAGCTTAGCCGGGACTTATAATGAAAAACTGTTTTTT. J is TRBJ1-4 and V is TRBV7-8; possibly TRBD1 for D (5 bases). The germline V and J ends were trimmed by 0 bases and 4 bases, with 9 bases remaining between them. There are 15 residues in the CDR3. Germline CDR1 is SGHVS and CDR2 is FQNEAQ.

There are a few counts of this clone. The CDR3 coding sequence is TGTGCCATCAGCTGGGCCGACACCGGGGAGCTGTTTTTT. Translation: CAISWADTGELFF. This chain uses TRBV10-3 with TRBJ2-2; no reliable D call. Germline CDR1 is ENHRY and CDR2 is SYGVKD. With 6 bases removed from V and 3 bases from J, the gap between germline ends came to 8 bases. The CDR3 is 13 residues long.

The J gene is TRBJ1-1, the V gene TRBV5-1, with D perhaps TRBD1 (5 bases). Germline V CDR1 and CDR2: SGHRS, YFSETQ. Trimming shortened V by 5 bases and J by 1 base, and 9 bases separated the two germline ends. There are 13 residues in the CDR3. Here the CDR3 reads CASRMGGNTEAFF. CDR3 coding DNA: TGCGCCAGCAGAATGGGGGGGAACACTGAAGCTTTCTTT.